The present TCR beta chain was sequenced within a study of OX40 agonist ivuxolimab in advanced cancers. This clone was seen only once. CDR3 length: 15 residues. The germline V gene has CDR1 LGHNA and CDR2 YSLEER. The junction had 7 bases not matched to a gene; V was cut back by 4 bases and J by 4 bases. The protocol was immunoSEQ multiplex PCR, while the TCRdb copy is restricted to in-frame clones and leaves out a portion. Of tens of thousands of clones listed, 94% are singletons. The V gene is TRBV4-3, the J gene TRBJ2-3, with 8 bases that match TRBD1. The TCR was taken from an adult with an advanced solid tumor such as melanoma, head and neck, liver or kidney cancer. Specimen: CD4+ or CD8+ T cells sorted from blood, collected in a trial of the OX40 agonist ivuxolimab. The CDR3 reads CASSRWTGPADTQYF. The CDR3, as DNA: TGCGCCAGCAGCCGGTGGACAGGGCCGGCAGATACGCAGTATTTT.